This TCR beta chain originates from a study of shared clonotypes between healthy human individuals. Repertoires were generated with immunoSEQ multiplex PCR, while TCRdb's copy carries only in-frame clones and drops some. The sample lists approximately 2.1 million clones, over 90% occurring once. All donors qualified as healthy HIV-negative adults and had experienced no recent acute infections or vaccinations. The study separated CD4+ cells into CD45RA+ naive and CD45RA-negative memory subsets. With 6 bases clipped from V and 6 bases from J, the junction kept 8 bases outside the gene matches. The V gene's germline CDR1 is SEHNR and CDR2 FQNEAQ (reference sequence). This CDR3 has 13 amino acids.

The chain joins TRBV7-9 to TRBJ2-7, with TRBD1 matching 7 bases. The TCR originated in a man between 18 and 29 years old in good health. Some clones in this sample may be carry-over from other donors' samples. The source material was naive CD4+ T cells from PBMCs. The subset: CD45RA+ positively selected. CDR3 nucleotide sequence: TGTGCCAGCAGTAACACAGGGGTGGGCGAGCAGTACTTC. Its protein product is CASSNTGVGEQYF.